This TCR beta chain was found in a study of blood T cell repertoires in COVID-19. CDR1 is SEHNR and CDR2 is FQNEAQ in the germline V gene (reference sequence). The V segment lost 10 bases and the J segment 5 bases; nucleotides outside the gene matches: 4. The CDR3 runs to 12 residues. As originally analysed: From reference gene primer amplification, estimates of nucleated cell counts were derived. The repertoire was sequenced with immunoSEQ multiplex PCR; TCRdb's copy has only in-frame clones and lacks some. The DNA gave D and trimming, while V, J and clone size come from that table. In the table there are 200,000 to 250,000 clones, around 84% of which are singletons.

The source is a man aged 45-65 years with active or convalescent COVID-19. Sequenced material: peripheral blood. V usage is TRBV7-9 and J usage is TRBJ2-1, with 8 bases identical to TRBD2. In DNA form, the CDR3 reads TGTGCCACCGAGCGGGGGCACAATGAGCAGTTCTTC. This sequence encodes CATERGHNEQFF.